This TCR beta chain was retrieved from a study of blood T cell repertoires in COVID-19. Looking at the study overall: Specimens from acute and convalescent COVID-19 originated in the United States, Italy and Spain. In each case, the material was cDNA or gDNA derived from T cells, B-cell-depleted T cells, or PBMCs.

The ends were cut back, 3 bases at V and 10 bases at J, with 10 bases in the middle. This CDR3 region has 13 residues. From germline, CDR1 is KGHSH and CDR2 LQKENI. Under the authors' procedure: Using reference gene primer amplification, nucleated cell counts were estimated. Using immunoSEQ multiplex PCR, the repertoire was profiled, and TCRdb retains in-frame clones only, with some absent. Clone size and the V and J calls come from that table; the DNA yielded D and trimming. The table includes about 440,000 clones, around 88% detected once. Patients of the Seattle cohort, enrolled during active infection, were followed longitudinally.

The sequenced material came from peripheral blood. This clonotype was sampled from a woman in her fifties or sixties with COVID-19, enrolled during active disease. The V and J genes are TRBV18 and TRBJ1-6; D is undetermined. The CDR3 nucleotides read TGTGCCAGCTCACCTCTCGAGAGGTCACCCCTCCACTTT. It encodes CASSPLERSPLHF.